One T cell receptor (beta chain) is described in this entry. The antigen remains undetermined. This specimen belongs to a study of T cell responses to AZD1222 COVID-19 vaccine. Profiling relied on immunoSEQ multiplex PCR, and the TCRdb table lists in-frame clones only, not all of them. The sample lists roughly 120,000 clones; 85% to 90% were seen once. Germline V lookup: CDR1 MDHEN, CDR2 SYDVKM. The CDR3 sequence is 15 residues long. V lost 5 bases, J lost 7 bases, and 13 bases stayed unmatched. Regarding the study as a whole: The breadth and depth of Spike-specific TCRs increased once two AZD1222 doses had been given.

The origin of this receptor is an adult who received the AZD1222 COVID-19 vaccine. The material sequenced was peripheral blood, taken 28 days after the second AZD1222 dose. The V and J genes are TRBV28 and TRBJ2-7; 8 nucleotides match TRBD1. DNA of the CDR3: TGTGCCAGCAGTCGGACAGGGTCGGGGAGTGGGGAGCAGTACTTC. It translates to CASSRTGSGSGEQYF.